The 13 T cell receptor beta chains presented below share a single source sample, sequenced in a study of persistence of HIV-infected CD4 T cells. An overlapping HIV-1 Gag peptide pool stimulated these cells at approximately 0.91 ug/peptide/mL. Sorted nonresponding memory CD4+ T cells were CD40L-negative, CD69-negative, CD45RO-high. Antigen specificity for these receptors is unknown. Sequencing used immunoSEQ version 4 in survey mode. Method: immunoSEQ multiplex PCR; TCRdb's copy keeps in-frame clones and lacks some. Found here are some 32,000 clones, approximately 85% of them singletons; the top ten hold 18%. The material sequenced was CD4+ T cells sorted from PBMCs after approximately 19-hour stimulation, taken from a patient who received antiretroviral therapy. The receptors here all came from an adult woman with HIV who was CMV-seropositive.

This chain uses TRBV28 with TRBJ2-4; TRBD1 matches at 10 bases. The CDR3 is 15 amino acids. Germline V gene lookup returns CDR1 MDHEN and CDR2 SYDVKM. V dropped 6 bases and J dropped 6; count of bases not matched to a gene: 8. The CDR3 DNA follows: TGTGCCAGCAGCATGGGACAGGGGACTTTAAACATTCAGTACTTC. Protein product: CASSMGQGTLNIQYF.

The chain carries TRBV6-2 or TRBV6-3 and TRBJ2-1, with unresolved D. The ends were cut back, 6 bases at V and 14 bases at J, with 14 bases in the middle. The CDR3 contains 11 residues. CDR1 is MNHEY and CDR2 is SVGEGT in the germline V gene. This CDR3 is CASSERNMEFF. The CDR3 DNA follows: TGTGCCAGCAGCGAGAGGAATATGGAGTTCTTC.

The chain couples TRBV6-5 to TRBJ1-6; 10 bases fit TRBD1. The CDR3 spans 16 residues. Losses at the gene ends were 1 base for V and 9 bases for J; bases not matched to a gene: 6. Germline CDR1 MNHEY, CDR2 SVGAGI. In DNA form, the CDR3 reads TGTGCCAGCAGTTACTTTCGCGGACAGGGGGTTTCACCCCTCCACTTT. Its protein product is CASSYFRGQGVSPLHF.

The chain recombines TRBV18 with TRBJ2-3; D unclear. The germline V and J ends were trimmed by 4 bases and 0 bases, with 5 bases remaining between them. This CDR3 region has 13 residues. CDR1 is KGHSH, CDR2 LQKENI, per germline. Written as DNA, the CDR3 is TGTGCCAGCTCACGGGCCAGCACAGATACGCAGTATTTT. Its protein is CASSRASTDTQYF.

The J gene is TRBJ1-1, the V gene TRBV28, with 12 bases aligning to TRBD1. Germline values: CDR1 MDHEN, CDR2 SYDVKM. Trimming at V came to 5 bases and at J to 8 bases, leaving 12 bases not matched to a gene. The length of the CDR3 is 16 residues. The CDR3 nucleotides read TGTGCCAGCAGTACCCGGGACAGGGGGCTTGAAGTAGAAGCTTTCTTT. It codes for CASSTRDRGLEVEAFF.

The V gene is TRBV7-3, the J gene TRBJ2-7; TRBD2 agrees at 8 bases. This CDR3 has 15 residues. Trimming cost V 2 bases and J 6 bases; bases outside gene matches: 9. The germline V gene encodes CDR1 SGHTA and CDR2 FQGTGA. CDR3 nucleotides: TGTGCCAGCAGCTTACGTGGAAGTGCGGGAGGCGAGCAGTACTTC. Amino acid sequence: CASSLRGSAGGEQYF.

The chain combines TRBV19 with TRBJ1-1, with 10 bases matching TRBD1. The germline gives CDR1 LNHDA, CDR2 SQIVND (reference sequence). V shed 7 bases and J 4 bases; nucleotides not matched to a gene: 6. The CDR3 contains 14 residues. This CDR3 reads CASMTGGASTEAFF. The CDR3 DNA sequence: TGTGCCAGTATGACAGGGGGCGCCTCCACTGAAGCTTTCTTT.

This chain links TRBV3-1 (or the pseudogene TRBV3-2) with TRBJ1-5; D may be TRBD1 (6 bases). Germline lookup yields CDR1 LGHDT and CDR2 YNNKEL (reference sequence). The V end lost 0 bases, the J end lost 7 bases, and 13 bases lay between the germline ends. This CDR3 has 15 residues. This chain's CDR3 is CASSQDPGARQPQHF. The CDR3 DNA follows: TGTGCCAGCAGCCAAGATCCGGGGGCACGACAGCCCCAGCATTTT.

Only one count was recorded for this clone. This chain connects TRBV3-1 (or the pseudogene TRBV3-2) to TRBJ1-2; 10 bases fit TRBD1. Germline-derived CDR1 and CDR2 are LGHDT and YNNKEL (reference sequence). Trimming cost V 5 bases and J 4 bases; bases outside gene matches: 7. The CDR3 has 15 amino acids. Here the CDR3 reads CASSFLDRGSYGYTF. DNA of the CDR3: TGTGCCAGCAGCTTCCTGGACAGGGGGTCCTATGGCTACACCTTC.

This clone has only one observation. The chain couples TRBV29-1 to TRBJ1-1; no definite D call. The CDR3 has 13 residues. Germline V gives CDR1 SQVTM, CDR2 ANQGSEA. Trimming took off 7 bases at V and 2 bases at J, with 14 bases between the two ends. The CDR3 is CSGNLGFNTEAFF. Here the CDR3 DNA reads TGCAGCGGGAACCTAGGGTTTAACACTGAAGCTTTCTTT. Full variable domain (outside the CDR3, taken from reference TRBV29-1 and TRBJ1-1): SAVISQKPSRDICQRGTSLTIQCQVDSQVTMMFWYRQQPGQSLTLIATANQGSEATYESGFVIDKFPISRPNLTFSTLTVSNMSPEDSSIYLCSGNLGFNTEAFFGQGTRLTVV.

V and J are TRBV7-2 and TRBJ1-2; D is undetermined. V lost 1 base to trimming and J lost 0 bases, with 3 bases between them. The CDR3 has 13 residues. Germline V lookup: CDR1 SGHTA, CDR2 FQGNSA. CDR3 nucleotides: TGTGCCAGCAGCTTAGACACTAACTATGGCTACACCTTC. Protein sequence: CASSLDTNYGYTF.

The gene calls are TRBV27 and TRBJ1-6; D might be TRBD1 (5 bases). The CDR3 loop spans 14 amino acids. Germline CDR1 MNHEY, CDR2 SMNVEV (reference sequence). The V end was cut by 3 bases, the J end by 7 bases, with 10 bases between. CDR3 region: CASSFGEGNSPLHF. CDR3 DNA: TGTGCCAGCAGTTTTGGGGAGGGGAATTCACCCCTCCACTTT.

This chain links TRBV27 with TRBJ2-7; TRBD1 agrees at 7 bases. The germline gives CDR1 MNHEY, CDR2 SMNVEV (reference sequence). V was clipped by 6 bases and J by 0 bases; unmatched bases: 8. The CDR3 has 15 residues. CDR3 nucleotide sequence: TGTGCCAGCAGGGTAGACAGGGCGGGCTCCTACGAGCAGTACTTC. It yields the protein CASRVDRAGSYEQYF.